A single sample gave rise to the 18 T cell receptor beta chains below, sequenced in a study of blood T cell repertoires in COVID-19. Method: immunoSEQ multiplex PCR; TCRdb's copy keeps in-frame clones and lacks some. The top ten clones hold 3.9% of a sample with roughly 88,000 clones, about 90% of them seen once. Sequencing used peripheral blood. The receptor source for this set is a woman in her fifties or sixties in a cohort sampled during active COVID-19.

This chain links TRBV3-1 (or the pseudogene TRBV3-2) with TRBJ2-7; the D is unclear. The CDR3 contains 14 residues. The germline V gene encodes CDR1 LGHDT and CDR2 YNNKEL (reference sequence). The V end was cut by 0 bases, the J end by 3 bases, with 9 bases between. CDR3: CASSQDRISYEQYF. The CDR3 bases are TGTGCCAGCAGCCAAGATCGAATTAGCTACGAGCAGTACTTC.

The chain has TRBV5-1 and TRBJ2-3, with 9 bases aligning to TRBD2. V lost 0 bases to trimming and J lost 3 bases; unmatched junction nucleotides: 5. This CDR3 contains 16 residues. The germline V gene has CDR1 SGHRS and CDR2 YFSETQ. The CDR3 reads CASSLGSSGTTDTQYF. The CDR3 DNA sequence: TGCGCCAGCAGCTTGGGTTCTAGCGGGACAACAGATACGCAGTATTTT.

The chain recombines TRBV4-1 with TRBJ2-1; 8 bases are shared with TRBD2. Trimming removed 2 bases from V and 2 bases from J; junction bases left unmatched: 5. This CDR3 is 16 amino acids long. Germline V gene data show CDR1 as MGHRA and CDR2 as YSYEKL. The CDR3 DNA sequence: TGCGCCAGCAGCCAACCCGGGACTAGACCCTACAATGAGCAGTTCTTC. Residues: CASSQPGTRPYNEQFF.

This clone was detected only a few times. The genes are TRBV6-4 and TRBJ2-3; 10 bases align to TRBD2. The CDR3 runs 14 residues. The trim removed 5 bases at V and 1 base at J, leaving 0 bases unmatched. Germline-derived CDR1 and CDR2 are MRHNA and SNTAGT. CDR3 nucleotide sequence: TGTGCCAGCAGTACTAGCGGGGGCACAGATACGCAGTATTTT. Amino acids: CASSTSGGTDTQYF.

This chain uses TRBV18 with TRBJ2-7; TRBD2 aligns across 14 bases. The CDR3 consists of 16 residues. Germline CDR1 and CDR2: KGHSH and LQKENI. The V and J ends lost 4 bases and 2 bases, in that order; junction bases with no gene match: 4. In DNA form, the CDR3 reads TGTGCCAGCTCACTCGGGACTAGCGGGAGTACCTACGAGCAGTACTTC. The encoded protein is CASSLGTSGSTYEQYF.

The rearrangement links TRBV4-1 to TRBJ1-6; D gene uncertain. Looked up from germline, CDR1 is MGHRA and CDR2 is YSYEKL. The V and J ends lost 1 base and 8 bases respectively, with 15 bases between them. CDR3 length equals 16 residues. CDR3 DNA: TGCGCCAGCAGCCAAGCGGAGGGTTTGGGGTATTCACCCCTCCACTTT. This sequence encodes CASSQAEGLGYSPLHF.

V gene TRBV5-1 combines with J gene TRBJ1-1; D not certain. The CDR3 runs 16 residues. Germline lookup yields CDR1 SGHRS and CDR2 YFSETQ. V was trimmed by 0 bases and J by 0 bases, leaving 12 bases between them. The CDR3 nucleotides are TGCGCCAGCAGCTTGGGGACCGGGGAGGTGAACACTGAAGCTTTCTTT. It yields the protein CASSLGTGEVNTEAFF.

The chain employs TRBV19 and TRBJ2-3; perhaps TRBD1 as D (6 bases). Per germline, CDR1 LNHDA and CDR2 SQIVND (reference sequence). The length of the CDR3 is 14 residues. The V and J ends lost 6 bases and 8 bases respectively, with 18 bases between them. Here the CDR3 DNA reads TGTGCCAGTAGCACCTCACAGGGCGGTGCTACGCAGTATTTT. Its protein product is CASSTSQGGATQYF. The full variable domain, completed using reference TRBV19 and TRBJ2-3, is DGGITQSPKYLFRKEGQNVTLSCEQNLNHDAMYWYRQDPGQGLRLIYYSQIVNDFQKGDIAEGYSVSREKKESFPLTVTSAQKNPTAFYLCASSTSQGGATQYFGPGTRLTVL.

The chain recombines TRBV11-2 with TRBJ1-1; the D gene is possibly TRBD1 (6 bases). CDR1 SGHAT and CDR2 FQNNGV come from the germline V gene. This CDR3 contains 16 residues. V was pared by 5 bases and J by 2 bases, with 18 bases between. The CDR3 protein is CASSNTWGQGNTEAFF. CDR3 nucleotide sequence: TGTGCCAGCAGCAACACTTGGGGGCAGGGAAACACTGAAGCTTTCTTT.

The rearrangement joins TRBV6-5 to TRBJ2-5, with TRBD1 as a possible D gene (5 bases). V lost 4 bases and J lost 1, with 7 bases in between. CDR1 and CDR2 from the germline V gene are MNHEY and SVGAGI. CDR3 length equals 13 residues. CDR3 protein: CASSFDSQETQYF. CDR3 in DNA: TGTGCCAGCAGTTTCGACAGCCAAGAGACCCAGTACTTC.

In this sample, this clone turned up once. The chain has TRBV2 and TRBJ2-3, with TRBD2 matching 8 bases. The CDR3 covers 14 residues. Germline V gene sequence: CDR1 SNHLY, CDR2 FYNNEI. V shed 5 bases, J shed 6 bases, and the junction held 7 bases outside the gene matches. The CDR3 protein is CASSTSGGADTQYF. The CDR3 DNA follows: TGTGCCAGCAGTACTAGCGGCGGGGCGGATACGCAGTATTTT. The full variable domain, in which reference TRBV2 and TRBJ2-3 provide the parts outside the CDR3, is EPEVTQTPSHQVTQMGQEVILRCVPISNHLYFYWYRQILGQKVEFLVSFYNNEISEKSEIFDDQFSVERPDGSNFTLKIRSTKLEDSAMYFCASSTSGGADTQYFGPGTRLTVL.

The V call is TRBV29-1, the J call TRBJ1-1, with D unresolved. Germline lookup yields CDR1 SQVTM and CDR2 ANQGSEA. Deletions cut 5 bases from V and 3 bases from J, with 7 bases between. The CDR3 extends over 11 amino acids. The CDR3 region is CSVPGYTEAFF. The CDR3 DNA sequence: TGCAGCGTTCCGGGTTACACTGAAGCTTTCTTT.

The rearrangement links TRBV5-1 to TRBJ2-5; 8 bases match TRBD1. From germline, CDR1 is SGHRS and CDR2 YFSETQ. V was pared by 4 bases and J by 4 bases, with 6 bases of the junction left unmatched. The CDR3 totals 14 residues. CDR3 in DNA: TGCGCCAGCAGCGCCTCAACAGGGGGAGAGACCCAGTACTTC. Translation: CASSASTGGETQYF.

This clone was picked up one time. The chain joins TRBV6-6 to TRBJ1-4; a possible D gene is TRBD1 (5 bases). In germline, CDR1 is MNHNY, CDR2 SVGAGI (reference sequence). There are 17 residues in the CDR3. V gave up 5 bases and J gave up 0 bases, with 16 bases separating them. The CDR3 coding sequence is TGTGCCAGCAGTGGATCGCAGGGAATTGCAACTAATGAAAAACTGTTTTTT. This translates into CASSGSQGIATNEKLFF.

The chain combines TRBV5-6 with TRBJ2-7; TRBD1 agrees at 8 bases. In germline, CDR1 is SGHDT, CDR2 YYEEEE. The V and J ends lost 4 bases and 2 bases, in that order; junction bases with no gene match: 5. The CDR3 runs 14 residues. The CDR3 nucleotides are TGTGCCAGCAGCCGAGGACAGGGCCCCTACGAGCAGTACTTC. Its translation is CASSRGQGPYEQYF.

V gene TRBV9 combines with J gene TRBJ2-2; TRBD2 might be the D (5 bases). V was clipped by 3 bases and J by 0 bases, with 12 bases between them. This CDR3 has 16 residues. CDR1 is SGDLS and CDR2 is YYNGEE in the germline V gene. The CDR3 DNA reads TGTGCCAGCAGCGGACTATTCCCCGCGAACACCGGGGAGCTGTTTTTT. Its translation is CASSGLFPANTGELFF.

The chain has TRBV11-2 and TRBJ2-7; TRBD1 aligns across 10 bases. J gave up 4 bases and V 0 bases, and 12 bases lay outside the gene matches. Germline lookup yields CDR1 SGHAT and CDR2 FQNNGV. The CDR3 covers 18 residues. The CDR3 sequence: CASSLEEGGDRGVYEQYF. The DNA for the CDR3 is TGTGCCAGCAGCTTAGAAGAGGGGGGGGACAGGGGCGTGTACGAGCAGTACTTC.

V usage is TRBV27 and J usage is TRBJ1-6, with a weak D call TRBD1 (5 bases). The CDR3 consists of 15 residues. With 4 bases removed from V and 0 bases from J, the gap between germline ends came to 7 bases. Germline V CDR1 and CDR2: MNHEY, SMNVEV (reference sequence). CDR3 protein: CASSWGDSYNSPLHF. CDR3 DNA: TGTGCCAGCAGTTGGGGGGACTCCTATAATTCACCCCTCCACTTT.